These T cell receptor beta chains were read from a single sample in a study of cytomegalovirus exposure and HLA in healthy donors. The repertoire was sequenced with immunoSEQ multiplex PCR; TCRdb's copy has only in-frame clones and lacks some. This table holds some 150,000 clones, about 86% found once. The sample consisted of PBMCs. These receptors originate from a woman in her twenties or thirties in good health and CMV-seronegative. Both conserved end residues are part of each CDR3. The D gene is left open where the match is weak. The listing skips clone size in some rows; elsewhere it reads once, few, many or a size class.

D gene	V gene	clone size	J gene	CDR3 protein	CDR3 DNA
TRBD2	TRBV30	NA	TRBJ2-2	CAWSRTPLGRYINTGELFF	TGTGCCTGGAGTCGGACCCCCCTCGGGAGGTACATCAACACCGGGGAGCTGTTTTTT
TRBD1	TRBV12-5	NA	TRBJ1-1	CASGLVISGQDMPEAFF	TGTGCTAGTGGTTTGGTAATTTCGGGACAGGATATGCCTGAAGCTTTCTTT
NA	TRBV7-3	NA	TRBJ2-2	CASSLRAGTSLLENTGELFF	TGTGCCAGCAGCTTACGGGCGGGGACTTCTTTATTAGAGAACACCGGGGAGCTGTTTTTT
NA	TRBV25-1	NA	TRBJ1-2	CASSESRRNGYTF	TGTGCCAGCAGTGAATCCAGAAGAAATGGCTACACCTTC
TRBD1	TRBV19	NA	TRBJ2-3	CASSIGGGQDTDTQYF	TGTGCCAGTAGTATAGGAGGGGGACAGGACACAGATACGCAGTATTTT
TRBD2	TRBV7-2	NA	TRBJ2-1	CASSLRLAGGDEQFF	TGTGCCAGCAGCTTAAGACTAGCGGGGGGCGATGAGCAGTTCTTC
NA	TRBV4-1	NA	TRBJ1-2	CASSQEEGDSPRGYTF	TGCGCCAGCAGCCAAGAGGAGGGCGATTCTCCACGTGGCTACACCTTC
TRBD2	TRBV28	NA	TRBJ2-2	CATHPRGLAEGTGELFF	TGTGCCACACACCCTCGAGGACTAGCGGAAGGCACCGGGGAGCTGTTTTTT
NA	TRBV28	NA	TRBJ2-3	CASRRPPGLATNYF	TGTGCCAGCAGGAGACCCCCGGGCCTAGCTACTAATTATTTT
NA	TRBV27	NA	TRBJ2-2	CASSLPSTGELFF	TGTGCCAGCAGCCTACCTAGCACCGGGGAGCTGTTTTTT
TRBD2	TRBV19	NA	TRBJ2-7	CASSPSSGSAYEQYF	TGTGCCAGTAGTCCCTCTAGCGGGAGCGCCTACGAGCAGTACTTC
TRBD1	TRBV6-5	once	TRBJ2-3	CASSRQGNTQYF	TGTGCCAGCAGTCGACAGGGGAATACGCAGTATTTT
TRBD2	TRBV19	NA	TRBJ2-2	CASRGTSGGAPGELFF	TGTGCCAGTAGGGGGACTAGCGGGGGGGCTCCCGGGGAGCTGTTTTTT
TRBD1	TRBV2	once	TRBJ1-2	CASSEQGEASNYGYTF	TGTGCCAGCAGTGAACAGGGGGAGGCATCTAACTATGGCTACACCTTC
TRBD2	TRBV30	NA	TRBJ2-3	CAWSYTSVNTDTQYF	TGTGCCTGGAGCTACACTAGCGTAAATACAGATACGCAGTATTTT
TRBD1	TRBV7-6	NA	TRBJ2-7	CASSSGQGANEQYF	TGTGCCAGCAGCTCGGGACAGGGGGCCAACGAGCAGTACTTC
TRBD1	TRBV5-4	NA	TRBJ1-1	CASSSTTGVGTEAFF	TGTGCCAGCAGCAGTACGACAGGGGTCGGGACTGAAGCTTTCTTT
NA	TRBV19	many	TRBJ2-3	CASSLSDISTQYF	TGTGCCAGTAGTCTCTCGGACATTAGTACGCAGTATTTT
TRBD2	TRBV9	NA	TRBJ2-2	CASTTSGTNTGELFF	TGTGCCAGCACCACTAGCGGGACGAACACCGGGGAGCTGTTTTTT
TRBD2	TRBV28	NA	TRBJ2-4	CASRPGGAKNIQYF	TGTGCCAGCAGGCCGGGGGGGGCCAAAAACATTCAGTACTTC
TRBD1	TRBV7-6	NA	TRBJ2-7	CASSFGQGFSYEQYF	TGTGCCAGCAGCTTCGGACAGGGATTTTCGTACGAGCAGTACTTC
TRBD1	TRBV6-4	NA	TRBJ2-3	CASSDPGTAAGDTQYF	TGTGCCAGCAGTGACCCCGGGACAGCGGCTGGGGATACGCAGTATTTT
NA	TRBV7-2	NA	TRBJ1-5	CASSLDGGLSNQPQHF	TGTGCCAGCAGCTTAGACGGGGGGCTAAGCAATCAGCCCCAGCATTTT
NA	TRBV30	NA	TRBJ1-3	CAWRGAGNTIYF	TGTGCCTGGAGAGGGGCTGGAAACACCATATATTTT
NA	TRBV7-9	once	TRBJ2-1	CASSWGGGGSSYNEQFF	TGTGCCAGCAGTTGGGGTGGGGGCGGGAGCTCCTACAATGAGCAGTTCTTC
NA	TRBV9	once	TRBJ2-5	CASSVATLGETQYF	TGTGCCAGCAGCGTAGCCACACTCGGGGAGACCCAGTACTTC
NA	TRBV9	NA	TRBJ1-1	CASSPRRGLTEAFF	TGTGCCAGCAGCCCCCGGAGGGGCCTTACTGAAGCTTTCTTT
NA	TRBV28	NA	TRBJ1-2	CASSPRFNYGYTF	TGTGCCAGCAGTCCCAGGTTTAACTATGGCTACACCTTC
TRBD2	TRBV4-1	NA	TRBJ2-1	CASSQVGTSGITEQFF	TGCGCCAGCAGCCAAGTAGGGACTAGCGGAATCACTGAGCAGTTCTTC
NA	TRBV28	few	TRBJ2-1	CASSFLTGYYNEQFF	TGTGCCAGCAGTTTTCTGACGGGGTACTACAATGAGCAGTTCTTC
TRBD1	TRBV10-3	few	TRBJ1-4	CATRDRDEKLFF	TGTGCCACCCGGGACAGGGATGAAAAACTGTTTTTT